Shown below are 23 T cell receptor beta chains from a single sample sequenced in a study of T-cell reconstitution after alpha-beta-depleted transplantation in children (dated by TCRdb to about 2016). Libraries were made using PCR. This sample was sequenced with an Illumina HiSeq 2500. To normalize quantification of the TCRbeta repertoire, the TCR libraries were built with molecular barcoding that relied on unique molecular identifiers. TCRdb redid the processing of the public reads, applying fastp at Q25 and MiXCR, and retained in-frame beta chains. Each CDR3 protein appears once, grouped with its most common genes and DNA. This sample holds about 600,000 distinct CDR3 sequences; 23% were observed only once. Together, the top ten hold 13% to 15% of the sample. Read against the paper, the sample's treatment or condition label means: allogeneic hematopoietic cell transplantation with graft depleted of TCRalphabeta T cells and CD19 B cells.

Specimen: PBMCs, mostly from graft donor cells, collected 360 days after TCRalphabeta/CD19-depleted stem cell transplant. Receptors originate from a boy younger than two who had a stem cell transplant for acute myeloid leukemia, so the T cells may come from the graft donor.

CDR3 DNA: TGTGCCAGCAGCTTACAATTAGGGAACTGGCAGGAGCAGTTCTTC. This codes for CASSLQLGNWQEQFF. The chain carries TRBV7-2 and TRBJ2-1; D gene uncertain. The V end lost 2 bases, the J end lost 10 bases, and 18 bases lay between the germline ends. The CDR3 has 15 amino acids. CDR1 and CDR2 (germline): SGHTA, FQGNSA.

This clonotype has a single count. The chain has TRBV12-3 or TRBV12-4 and TRBJ1-4, with D maybe TRBD1 (6 bases). This CDR3 contains 15 residues. The V end was cut by 5 bases, the J end by 5 bases, with 15 bases between. The CDR3 reads CASSTGQLLNEKLFF. CDR3 coding DNA: TGTGCCAGCAGTACCGGACAGCTTTTAAATGAAAAACTGTTTTTT.

This clonotype was seen only a few times. The genes are TRBV10-3 and TRBJ2-3, with D maybe TRBD2 (5 bases). The CDR3 totals 17 residues. Germline V gives CDR1 ENHRY, CDR2 SYGVKD. Trimming removed 0 bases from V and 0 bases from J, with 13 bases in between. CDR3 amino acids: CAISESEGGGSTDTQYF. CDR3 nucleotides: TGTGCCATCAGTGAGTCAGAGGGCGGAGGAAGCACAGATACGCAGTATTTT.

As for this clonotype: Germline is not matched at one junction end, which may reflect a read error. The chain uses TRBV20-1 and TRBJ1-5; perhaps TRBD1 as D (5 bases). The CDR3 has 16 residues. Germline V gene data show CDR1 as DFQATT and CDR2 as SNEGSKA (reference sequence). CDR3 coding DNA: TGCTGTGCTAGAGTCTTCCCCGGAGGGGGCAATCAGCCCCAGCATTTT. It codes for CCARVFPGGGNQPQHF.

V usage is TRBV12-3 or TRBV12-4 and J usage is TRBJ2-1; 7 nucleotides align to TRBD1. V was pared by 8 bases and J by 8 bases, with 12 bases of the junction left unmatched. There are 14 residues in the CDR3. The CDR3 bases are TGTGCCAGCTCCCCACTGACAGGGCGGGATGAGCAGTTCTTC. Protein sequence: CASSPLTGRDEQFF.

The CDR3 region has the DNA TGTGCCAGCAGTTTAGGGGGAGTCAGGGATGAGCAGTTCTTC. It translates to CASSLGGVRDEQFF. The rearrangement joins TRBV12-3 or TRBV12-4 to TRBJ2-1; D tentatively fits TRBD1 or TRBD2 (5 bases each). V gave up 1 base and J gave up 8 bases, with 12 bases separating them. The CDR3 length is 14 residues.

This clonotype was seen a handful of times. V and J are TRBV25-1 and TRBJ2-1; tentatively, D is TRBD1 (5 bases). Germline loops: CDR1 MGHDK, CDR2 SYGVNS. The CDR3 contains 15 residues. The V end was cut by 4 bases, the J end by 3 bases, with 13 bases between. CDR3 DNA: TGTGCCAGCAGTGTTTCAGGGTTAGGCTACAATGAGCAGTTCTTC. Translation: CASSVSGLGYNEQFF.

This clonotype has a handful of counts. The genes are TRBV7-2 and TRBJ2-7; 9 bases agree with TRBD2. CDR3 size: 16 residues. Trimming removed 2 bases from V and 0 bases from J; junction bases left unmatched: 5. Germline loops: CDR1 SGHTA, CDR2 FQGNSA. The CDR3 here is CASSLSSGGFSYEQYF. The CDR3 bases are TGTGCCAGCAGCTTAAGTAGCGGGGGTTTCTCCTACGAGCAGTACTTC. Looking up the rest from reference TRBV7-2 and TRBJ2-7 gives the full variable domain: GAGVSQSPSNKVTEKGKDVELRCDPISGHTALYWYRQSLGQGLEFLIYFQGNSAPDKSGLPSDRFSAERTGGSVSTLTIQRTQQEDSAVYLCASSLSSGGFSYEQYFGPGTRLTVT.

The genes are TRBV13 and TRBJ1-3; no clear D gene. The germline CDR1 and CDR2 sequences are PRHDT and FYEKMQ (reference sequence). V was shortened by 7 bases and J by 4 bases, with 14 bases between the two germline ends. The CDR3 extends over 14 amino acids. The CDR3 DNA reads as TGTGCCAGCAAGGGCGCCGGAGAAGGAAACACCATATATTTT. This codes for CASKGAGEGNTIYF.

The chain couples TRBV5-1 to TRBJ2-3; TRBD1 matches 9 bases. CDR3 length equals 16 residues. Germline CDR1 and CDR2: SGHRS and YFSETQ. The J segment lost 5 bases and the V segment lost 4 bases, leaving 11 bases of the junction unmatched. The chain's CDR3 is CASSTTGTGNIDTQYF. The CDR3 bases are TGCGCCAGCAGCACCACCGGGACAGGGAATATAGATACGCAGTATTTT.

This chain connects TRBV24-1 to TRBJ1-2; D may be TRBD1 (5 bases). From germline, CDR1 is KGHDR and CDR2 SFDVKD. There are 14 residues in the CDR3. Trimming left V 4 bases short and J 1 base short, with 9 bases between. CDR3 region: CATSEGDGNYGYTF. The CDR3 bases are TGTGCCACCAGTGAGGGGGACGGTAACTATGGCTACACCTTC.

This chain uses TRBV11-2 with TRBJ2-2; 13 bases are a match to TRBD2. The CDR3 extends over 19 amino acids. Unmatched junction bases numbered 10, after V lost 3 bases and J lost 3 bases. The germline gives CDR1 SGHAT, CDR2 FQNNGV. This CDR3 is CASSFLLRLAGGDTGELFF. For the CDR3, the DNA is TGTGCCAGCAGCTTTCTCCTCCGACTAGCGGGGGGAGACACCGGGGAGCTGTTTTTT.

This chain connects TRBV4-3 to TRBJ2-1; D uncertain. Germline values: CDR1 LGHNA, CDR2 YSLEER. This CDR3 is 14 amino acids long. Trimming shortened V by 5 bases and J by 5 bases, and 13 bases separated the two germline ends. The CDR3 DNA reads as TGCGCCAGCAGCATTGTTACCGGAGACAATGAGCAGTTCTTC. As protein: CASSIVTGDNEQFF.

Many counts were recorded for this clonotype. The chain carries TRBV28 and TRBJ1-1, with no clear D. The CDR3 extends over 12 amino acids. V lost 5 bases and J 6 bases, leaving 10 bases between the germline ends. Germline V gives CDR1 MDHEN, CDR2 SYDVKM. The DNA for the CDR3 is TGTGCCAGCAGTACCCCTAGGGCTGAAGCTTTCTTT. It translates to CASSTPRAEAFF.

The V gene is TRBV20-1, the J gene TRBJ2-5; D is possibly TRBD2 (6 bases). V lost 2 bases, J lost 7 bases, and 14 bases lay in between. CDR3 size: 13 residues. Germline V gene lookup returns CDR1 DFQATT and CDR2 SNEGSKA (reference sequence). The CDR3 bases are TGCAGTGCTAGAATCGCCGAGGGAGGGACCCAGTACTTC. Translation gives CSARIAEGGTQYF.

This clonotype was counted ten times or more. J is TRBJ2-1 and V is TRBV6-5; no reliable D call. CDR3 length equals 15 residues. Trimming left V 7 bases short and J 5 bases short, with 18 bases between. Per germline, CDR1 MNHEY and CDR2 SVGAGI. The CDR3 DNA is TGTGCCAGCACTTTATTTTTAGCTCACCACAATGAGCAGTTCTTC. Its protein is CASTLFLAHHNEQFF.

The V gene is TRBV12-3 or TRBV12-4, the J gene TRBJ1-1; 12 bases are shared with TRBD1. CDR3 length: 17 amino acids. Losses at the gene ends were 3 bases for V and 5 bases for J; bases not matched to a gene: 10. DNA for the CDR3: TGTGCCAGCAGTTTGGAGTGGGACAGGGGGCGAAGAACTGAAGCTTTCTTT. As protein: CASSLEWDRGRRTEAFF.

This clonotype appeared many times. The chain's CDR3 is CAWSVSRVGFTRGGEQYF. Written as DNA, the CDR3 is TGTGCCTGGAGTGTATCCAGGGTTGGCTTTACACGGGGAGGGGAGCAGTACTTC. The chain couples TRBV30 to TRBJ2-7; 7 nucleotides align to TRBD2. Germline loops: CDR1 GTSNPN, CDR2 SVGIG (reference sequence). Unmatched junction bases numbered 21, after V lost 0 bases and J lost 7 bases. There are 18 residues in the CDR3.

Concerning this clonotype itself: The junction shows a germline mismatch at one end, possibly a read error. The V gene is TRBV6-2 or TRBV6-3, the J gene TRBJ2-7, with 7 positions matching TRBD1. CDR1 and CDR2 (germline): MNHEY, SVGEGT. The CDR3 extends over 11 amino acids. The CDR3, as DNA: TGTGCCAGCAGTTACGGGGGACAGTCCTCCTTC. It is translated as CASSYGGQSSF.

J is TRBJ2-2 and V is TRBV7-9; D is undetermined. Germline V gene sequence: CDR1 SEHNR, CDR2 FQNEAQ (reference sequence). The length of the CDR3 is 14 residues. V lost 1 base and J 4 bases, leaving 7 bases between the germline ends. The CDR3 protein is CASSLEDRTGELFF. The CDR3 DNA reads as TGTGCCAGCAGCTTAGAGGACCGCACCGGGGAGCTGTTTTTT.

This clonotype was recorded a few times. The V call is TRBV2, the J call TRBJ1-5; the match to TRBD1 covers 10 bases. This CDR3 has 16 residues. Per the germline V gene, CDR1 is SNHLY and CDR2 is FYNNEI. V shed 8 bases and J 7 bases; nucleotides not matched to a gene: 14. The CDR3 region has the DNA TGTGCCAGCGGACCCAGGACAGGGGGGGGAGACCAGCCCCAGCATTTT. Amino acid sequence: CASGPRTGGGDQPQHF.

CDR3 amino acids: CASSAGALDTQYF. In DNA, the CDR3 is TGTGCCAGCTCCGCAGGGGCGTTAGATACGCAGTATTTT. J is TRBJ2-3 and V is TRBV7-7, with TRBD1 as a possible D gene (6 bases). Deletions cut 8 bases from V and 5 bases from J, with 14 bases between. CDR1 is SSHAT, CDR2 FNYEAQ, per germline (reference sequence). The CDR3 contains 13 residues.

The chain carries TRBV7-2 and TRBJ1-2; D is perhaps TRBD1 (6 bases). Per the germline V gene, CDR1 is SGHTA and CDR2 is FQGNSA. Trimming removed 4 bases at V and 8 bases at J, with 23 bases between. CDR3 size: 16 residues. The DNA of the CDR3 is TGTGCCAGCAGCTCCACAGGGCATACCACCAACGAGGGCTACACCTTC. Translated, it gives CASSSTGHTTNEGYTF.